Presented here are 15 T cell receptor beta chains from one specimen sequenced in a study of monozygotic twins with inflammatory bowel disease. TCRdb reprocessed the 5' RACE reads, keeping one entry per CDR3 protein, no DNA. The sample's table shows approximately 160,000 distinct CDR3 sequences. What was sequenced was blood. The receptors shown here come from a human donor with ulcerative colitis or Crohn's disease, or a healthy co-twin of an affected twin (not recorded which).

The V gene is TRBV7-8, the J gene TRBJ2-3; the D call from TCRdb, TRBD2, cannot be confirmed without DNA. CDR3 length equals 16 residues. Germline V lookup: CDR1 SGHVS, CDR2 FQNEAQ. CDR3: CASSLQLAGGTDTQYF. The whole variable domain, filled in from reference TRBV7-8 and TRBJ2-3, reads GAGVSQSPRYKVAKRGQDVALRCDPISGHVSLFWYQQALGQGPEFLTYFQNEAQLDKSGLPSDRFFAERPEGSVSTLKIQRTQQEDSAVYLCASSLQLAGGTDTQYFGPGTRLTVL.

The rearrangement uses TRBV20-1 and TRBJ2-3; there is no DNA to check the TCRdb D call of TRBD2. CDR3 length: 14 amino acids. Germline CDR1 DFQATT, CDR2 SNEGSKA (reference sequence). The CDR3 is CSATGTSGRDTQYF.

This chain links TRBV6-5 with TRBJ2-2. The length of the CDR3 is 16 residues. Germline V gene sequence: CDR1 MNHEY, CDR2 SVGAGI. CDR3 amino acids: CASSSLSSANTGELFF.

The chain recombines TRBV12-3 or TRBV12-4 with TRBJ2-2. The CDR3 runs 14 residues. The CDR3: CASSLNPNTGELFF.

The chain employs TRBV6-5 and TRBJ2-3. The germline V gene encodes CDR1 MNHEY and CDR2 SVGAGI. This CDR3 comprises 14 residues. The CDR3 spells CASSYVRTGDTQYF.

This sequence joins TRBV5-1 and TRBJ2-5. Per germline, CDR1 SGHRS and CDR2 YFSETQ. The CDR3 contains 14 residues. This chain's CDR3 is CASSLASRRETQYF.

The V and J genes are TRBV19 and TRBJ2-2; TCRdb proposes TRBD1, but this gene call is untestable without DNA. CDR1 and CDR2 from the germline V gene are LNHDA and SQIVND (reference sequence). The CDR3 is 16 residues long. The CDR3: CASSYLGTGYTGELFF.

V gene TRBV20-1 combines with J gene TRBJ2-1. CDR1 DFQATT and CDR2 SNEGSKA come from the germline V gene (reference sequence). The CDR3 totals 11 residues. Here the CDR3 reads CSARGDYEQFF.

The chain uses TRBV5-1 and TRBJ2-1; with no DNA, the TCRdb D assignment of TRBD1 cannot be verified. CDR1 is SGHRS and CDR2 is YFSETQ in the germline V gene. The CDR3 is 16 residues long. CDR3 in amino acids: CASSLVGAGPYNEQFF.

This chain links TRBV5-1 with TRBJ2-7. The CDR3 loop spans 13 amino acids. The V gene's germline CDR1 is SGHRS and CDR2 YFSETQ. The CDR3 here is CASSLTLGYEQYF.

The CDR3: CASSSSLDTRAYEQYF. The chain couples TRBV7-9 to TRBJ2-7; the TRBD1 assignment by TCRdb is unverifiable without DNA. The CDR3 extends over 16 amino acids. Germline CDR1 is SEHNR and CDR2 is FQNEAQ (reference sequence).

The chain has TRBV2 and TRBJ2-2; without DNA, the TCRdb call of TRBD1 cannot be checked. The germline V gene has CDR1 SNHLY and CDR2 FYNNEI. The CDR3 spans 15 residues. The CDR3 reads CASSEDRVNTGELFF.

CDR3 in amino acids: CASNPTAGVGTGELFF. The chain couples TRBV5-1 to TRBJ2-2; TCRdb designates TRBD2, a call that cannot be tested without DNA. CDR1 SGHRS and CDR2 YFSETQ come from the germline V gene. The CDR3 length is 16 residues. The variable domain in full, with the rest retrieved from reference TRBV5-1 and TRBJ2-2, is KAGVTQTPRYLIKTRGQQVTLSCSPISGHRSVSWYQQTPGQGLQFLFEYFSETQRNKGNFPGRFSGRQFSNSRSEMNVSTLELGDSALYLCASNPTAGVGTGELFFGEGSRLTVL.

The CDR3 here is CSASWGGSNQPQHF. V is TRBV20-1 and J is TRBJ1-5. The CDR3 runs to 14 residues. Per the germline V gene, CDR1 is DFQATT and CDR2 is SNEGSKA (reference sequence).

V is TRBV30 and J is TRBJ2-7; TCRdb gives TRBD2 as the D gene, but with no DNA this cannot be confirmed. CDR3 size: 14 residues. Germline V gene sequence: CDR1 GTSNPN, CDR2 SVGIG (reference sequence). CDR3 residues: CAHDGGRAEVGQYF.